These T cell receptor beta chains were read from a single sample in a study of blood T cell repertoires in COVID-19. Some clones are missing from TCRdb's copy, which holds only in-frame ones; the method was immunoSEQ multiplex PCR. The table shows about 140,000 clones, with about three quarters occurring only once. The material sequenced was peripheral blood. The receptors shown here come from a woman aged 80 or over with active or convalescent COVID-19. Each CDR3 is given with its conserved first and last residue. A D gene is named only where the DNA matches it firmly. Size is stated for part of the rows, as once, few or many counts, or as a class when the clone is expanded.

CDR3 protein: CASKVRQGGTEAFF; CDR3 DNA: TGTGCCAGCAAAGTGAGGCAGGGTGGTACTGAAGCTTTCTTT; V gene: TRBV6-5; J gene: TRBJ1-1; clone size: -; D gene: -
CDR3 protein: CASSPAGSGANTGELFF; CDR3 DNA: TGCGCCAGCAGCCCCGCAGGATCGGGGGCGAACACCGGGGAGCTGTTTTTT; V gene: TRBV5-1; J gene: TRBJ2-2; clone size: -; D gene: -
CDR3 protein: CASSVGRAGTGELFF; CDR3 DNA: TGTGCCAGCAGCGTAGGCAGGGCTGGAACCGGGGAGCTGTTTTTT; V gene: TRBV9; J gene: TRBJ2-2; clone size: -; D gene: -
CDR3 protein: CASSRDRSSSGYTF; CDR3 DNA: TGTGCCAGCAGTCGGGACAGGTCCTCCTCTGGCTACACCTTC; V gene: TRBV2; J gene: TRBJ1-2; clone size: few; D gene: TRBD1
CDR3 protein: CASSAGLAGATSDEQYF; CDR3 DNA: TGTGCCAGCAGTGCCGGACTAGCGGGGGCCACATCCGACGAGCAGTACTTC; V gene: TRBV6-1; J gene: TRBJ2-7; clone size: -; D gene: TRBD2
CDR3 protein: CASSSMAANTGELFF; CDR3 DNA: TGTGCCAGCAGCTCAATGGCCGCGAACACCGGGGAGCTGTTTTTT; V gene: TRBV5-4; J gene: TRBJ2-2; clone size: -; D gene: -
CDR3 protein: CASSRDGDPYEQYF; CDR3 DNA: TGTGCCAGCAGCCGAGACGGGGATCCCTACGAGCAGTACTTC; V gene: TRBV7-9; J gene: TRBJ2-7; clone size: few; D gene: -
CDR3 protein: CASSLTGYNQPQHF; CDR3 DNA: TGTGCCAGTAGTTTGACAGGGTACAATCAGCCCCAGCATTTT; V gene: TRBV19; J gene: TRBJ1-5; clone size: few; D gene: TRBD1
CDR3 protein: CASSQGTGPNYEQYF; CDR3 DNA: TGTGCCAGCTCACAGGGGACAGGGCCCAACTACGAGCAGTACTTC; V gene: TRBV18; J gene: TRBJ2-7; clone size: -; D gene: TRBD1
CDR3 protein: CASSIAGGNTDTQYF; CDR3 DNA: TGTGCCAGTAGTATAGCAGGGGGAAACACAGATACGCAGTATTTT; V gene: TRBV19; J gene: TRBJ2-3; clone size: -; D gene: TRBD1
CDR3 protein: CASSTNTFAKLFF; CDR3 DNA: TGTGCCAGTAGTACAAACACGTTTGCAAAACTGTTTTTT; V gene: TRBV19; J gene: TRBJ1-4; clone size: -; D gene: -
CDR3 protein: CASITSGGGSYNEQFF; CDR3 DNA: TGTGCCAGCATCACTAGCGGGGGGGGTTCCTACAATGAGCAGTTCTTC; V gene: TRBV28; J gene: TRBJ2-1; clone size: -; D gene: TRBD2
CDR3 protein: CASSLQTGRPEAFF; CDR3 DNA: TGCGCCAGCAGCTTGCAGACAGGGCGGCCTGAAGCTTTCTTT; V gene: TRBV5-1; J gene: TRBJ1-1; clone size: few; D gene: TRBD1
CDR3 protein: CASSQENRGPHEQYF; CDR3 DNA: TGCGCCAGCAGCCAAGAGAACAGGGGGCCCCACGAGCAGTACTTC; V gene: TRBV4-3; J gene: TRBJ2-7; clone size: few; D gene: TRBD1
CDR3 protein: CASSSLGANSPLHF; CDR3 DNA: TGTGCCAGCAGTTCTTTGGGGGCGAATTCACCCCTCCACTTT; V gene: TRBV6-5; J gene: TRBJ1-6; clone size: -; D gene: -
CDR3 protein: CASRPYVAGGVETQYF; CDR3 DNA: TGTGCCAGCAGGCCCTATGTTGCGGGGGGGGTAGAGACCCAGTACTTC; V gene: TRBV5-4; J gene: TRBJ2-5; clone size: -; D gene: TRBD2
CDR3 protein: CASSHRDRFHEQYF; CDR3 DNA: TGTGCCAGCAGCCACCGGGACAGGTTCCACGAGCAGTACTTC; V gene: TRBV13; J gene: TRBJ2-7; clone size: -; D gene: TRBD1
CDR3 protein: CASSHQQGRYGYTF; CDR3 DNA: TGCGCCAGCAGCCATCAACAGGGGCGCTATGGCTACACCTTC; V gene: TRBV5-1; J gene: TRBJ1-2; clone size: -; D gene: TRBD1
CDR3 protein: CASREAVGNTIYF; CDR3 DNA: TGTGCCAGCAGAGAGGCTGTTGGAAACACCATATATTTT; V gene: TRBV12-3/TRBV12-4; J gene: TRBJ1-3; clone size: -; D gene: -
CDR3 protein: CAISERGGESTDTQYF; CDR3 DNA: TGTGCCATCAGTGAGCGGGGCGGGGAGAGCACAGATACGCAGTATTTT; V gene: TRBV10-3; J gene: TRBJ2-3; clone size: -; D gene: -
CDR3 protein: CASSLGVPTEQYF; CDR3 DNA: TGCGCCAGCAGCCTGGGAGTCCCTACCGAGCAGTACTTC; V gene: TRBV5-1; J gene: TRBJ2-7; clone size: -; D gene: -
CDR3 protein: CASSQQGNNSPLHF; CDR3 DNA: TGTGCCAGCTCACAACAGGGAAATAATTCACCCCTCCACTTT; V gene: TRBV18; J gene: TRBJ1-6; clone size: -; D gene: -
CDR3 protein: CASSVGGSGRFGTDTQYF; CDR3 DNA: TGTGCCAGCAGCGTAGGGGGGAGCGGGAGATTCGGCACAGATACGCAGTATTTT; V gene: TRBV9; J gene: TRBJ2-3; clone size: -; D gene: TRBD2
CDR3 protein: CASSRQLDYGYTF; CDR3 DNA: TGTGCCAGCAGTCGACAGTTAGACTATGGCTACACCTTC; V gene: TRBV2; J gene: TRBJ1-2; clone size: -; D gene: -
CDR3 protein: CASMGGATGGNSPLHF; CDR3 DNA: TGTGCCAGCATGGGAGGGGCCACAGGGGGCAATTCACCCCTCCACTTT; V gene: TRBV19; J gene: TRBJ1-6; clone size: -; D gene: TRBD1
CDR3 protein: CASSSQGKNTEAFF; CDR3 DNA: TGTGCCAGCAGCTCTCAGGGGAAGAACACTGAAGCTTTCTTT; V gene: TRBV7-9; J gene: TRBJ1-1; clone size: -; D gene: -
CDR3 protein: CASSTRGLSSYEQYF; CDR3 DNA: TGTGCCAGCAGTACCAGGGGGCTATCCTCCTACGAGCAGTACTTC; V gene: TRBV6-5; J gene: TRBJ2-7; clone size: -; D gene: TRBD1
CDR3 protein: CASSLWTKPNTEAFF; CDR3 DNA: TGTGCCAGCAGCTTGTGGACAAAACCGAACACTGAAGCTTTCTTT; V gene: TRBV5-8; J gene: TRBJ1-1; clone size: -; D gene: -
CDR3 protein: CASKRESRRFQGGYTF; CDR3 DNA: TGTGCCAGCAAGCGTGAGTCCAGAAGGTTCCAAGGCGGCTACACCTTC; V gene: TRBV2; J gene: TRBJ1-2; clone size: -; D gene: -
CDR3 protein: CASSLGTGHTDTQYF; CDR3 DNA: TGTGCCAGCAGCTTAGGAACCGGACACACAGATACGCAGTATTTT; V gene: TRBV11-3; J gene: TRBJ2-3; clone size: -; D gene: -